This is a list of T cell receptor beta chains from one sample in a study of shared clonotypes between healthy human individuals. Some clones are missing from TCRdb's copy, which holds only in-frame ones; the method was immunoSEQ multiplex PCR. The sample gives about 2.1 million clones, 93% of which show up once; around 1.7% is in the top ten. What was sequenced was naive CD8+ T cells from PBMCs. The receptors derive from a young man in good health. Some clones in this sample may be carry-over from other donors' samples. CDR3s include the opening cysteine and the closing phenylalanine or tryptophan. D genes are given only for firm matches. Clone size is stated in some rows and not others, as once, few, many or a class when expanded.

>NA|TRBJ2-3|TRBV9|NA
TGTGCCAGCAGCTTTAGGGGACCTGGTGGAGATACGCAGTATTTT
CASSFRGPGGDTQYF
>once|TRBJ2-5|TRBV5-6|TRBD2
TGTGCCAGCGGATACTACGGGAGGACCCAAGAGACCCAGTACTTC
CASGYYGRTQETQYF
>NA|TRBJ2-6|TRBV19|NA
TGTGCCAGTTGTAAGAGACGGACAGATTTCTCTGGGGCCAACGTCCTGACTTTC
CASCKRRTDFSGANVLTF
>NA|TRBJ2-5|TRBV29-1|NA
TGCAGCGTTGAACCGGACCCGGCAGGTCAAGAGACCCAGTACTTC
CSVEPDPAGQETQYF
>NA|TRBJ2-1|TRBV2|NA
TGTGCCGGCCTGGTCATTGCGAAACAAAATGAGCAGTTCTTC
CAGLVIAKQNEQFF
>NA|TRBJ2-7|TRBV28|NA
TGTGCCAGCAGCCCCCCCGGGACTGTCGAGCAGTACTTC
CASSPPGTVEQYF
>few|TRBJ1-5|TRBV7-7|NA
TGTGCCAGCAGCTTAGGGTCTGCGGGTCCCAATCAGCCCCAGCATTTT
CASSLGSAGPNQPQHF
>NA|TRBJ1-6|TRBV7-2|NA
TGTGCCAGCAGCTTAGCACAGGGAAGACCCCTCCACTTT
CASSLAQGRPLHF
>few|TRBJ1-5|TRBV2|NA
TGTGCCAGCATGCGCGGCGTCGGGAATCAGCCCCAGCATTTT
CASMRGVGNQPQHF
>NA|TRBJ2-1|TRBV19|NA
TGTGCCAGTAGTATAGGCAGGGGCTCTCTCGATGAGCAGTTCTTC
CASSIGRGSLDEQFF
>NA|TRBJ1-1|TRBV6-4|NA
TGTGCCAGCAGTGAGTTAAGGGGCACTGAAGCTTTCTTT
CASSELRGTEAFF
>NA|TRBJ2-1|TRBV5-4|NA
TGTGCCAGCAGCTTGACCACGAGCTCCTACAATGAGCAGTTCTTC
CASSLTTSSYNEQFF
>NA|TRBJ2-1|TRBV25-1|NA
TGTGCCACCGCCAGGGGCGTTGAGCAGTTCTTC
CATARGVEQFF
>NA|TRBJ1-5|TRBV6-1|NA
TGTGCCAGCAGTGACAGGGTTAAGCCCCAGCATTTT
CASSDRVKPQHF
>NA|TRBJ2-7|TRBV19|TRBD2
TGTGCCAGTAGTGACGTAGCGGGAGGGATCTACGAGCAGTACTTC
CASSDVAGGIYEQYF
>many|TRBJ2-7|TRBV5-1|NA
TGCGCCAGCAGATATGGTGGGGCAGGGGCCTCCTACGAGCAGTACTTC
CASRYGGAGASYEQYF
>NA|TRBJ1-1|TRBV2|NA
TGTGCCAGCAGTATCGGACACACAGACACTGAAGCTTTCTTT
CASSIGHTDTEAFF
>NA|TRBJ1-2|TRBV14|NA
TGTGCCAGCAGCCAAGGGGGGAACCCGTATGGCTACACCTTC
CASSQGGNPYGYTF
>NA|TRBJ2-1|TRBV13|TRBD1
TGTGCCAGCAGCTTAAGGGACAGGGCCGATGAGCAGTTCTTC
CASSLRDRADEQFF
>NA|TRBJ1-1|TRBV28|NA
TGTGCCAGCACCTTAGGGCCGGGGGCGATGGATACTGAAGCTTTCTTT
CASTLGPGAMDTEAFF
>NA|TRBJ2-7|TRBV6-6|TRBD2
TGTGCCAGCAGTTACTCGGCTAGCGGCTCCTACGAGCAGTACTTC
CASSYSASGSYEQYF
>NA|TRBJ2-7|TRBV4-3|NA
TGCGCCAGCAGCCAAGAGGGGTGGGACGAGCAGTACTTC
CASSQEGWDEQYF
>NA|TRBJ2-2|TRBV18|TRBD2
TGTGCCAGCTCACCACGGGCCGCGCGGGAGGGCCCCGGGGAGCTGTTTTTT
CASSPRAAREGPGELFF
>NA|TRBJ2-1|TRBV7-9|NA
TGTGCCAGCCACACCGGAGCGGGCTCCTACAATGAGCAGTTCTTC
CASHTGAGSYNEQFF
>NA|TRBJ1-2|TRBV27|TRBD1
TGTGCCAGCAGTTTATCGGGACAGGGGAATCGATATAACTATGGCTACACCTTC
CASSLSGQGNRYNYGYTF
>NA|TRBJ1-2|TRBV9|TRBD1
TGTGCCAGCAGCCCTCGGGACAGCTATGGCTACACCTTC
CASSPRDSYGYTF
>once|TRBJ2-3|TRBV28|TRBD2
TGTGCCAGCAGTTTATTCGCGGGAGGGCCGAAAGATACGCAGTATTTT
CASSLFAGGPKDTQYF
>NA|TRBJ1-2|TRBV30|NA
TGTGCCTGGAGGCCAGGGGTCTATGGCTACACCTTC
CAWRPGVYGYTF
>NA|TRBJ2-2|TRBV7-6|TRBD2
TGTGCCAGCAGCGAGGGGCTAGCGGGATTCACCGGGGAGCTGTTTTTT
CASSEGLAGFTGELFF
>NA|TRBJ2-7|TRBV27|TRBD2
TGTGCCAGCAGACTAGCGGGAGGGGACTACGAGCAGTACTTC
CASRLAGGDYEQYF
>NA|TRBJ2-5|TRBV28|NA
TGTGCCACCTCCCGGCCGGGAGAAATAGAGACCCAGTACTTC
CATSRPGEIETQYF
>NA|TRBJ2-7|TRBV28|NA
TGTGCCAGCATGGATTATGGCGAGCAGTACTTC
CASMDYGEQYF
>NA|TRBJ2-3|TRBV2|NA
TGTGCCAGCAGTGAAGCAAGGCTCCGAGGTACGCAGTATTTT
CASSEARLRGTQYF
>NA|TRBJ2-6|TRBV30|NA
TGTGCCTGCAGGGACTCTGGGGCCAACGTCCTGACTTTC
CACRDSGANVLTF
>NA|TRBJ2-7|TRBV27|NA
TGTGCCAGCAGTTTTCAGGGTTATGACGAGCAGTACTTC
CASSFQGYDEQYF
>NA|TRBJ1-3|TRBV14|NA
TGTGCCAGCAGCCCTCGCTTGCTTGGCGGAAACACCATATATTTT
CASSPRLLGGNTIYF
>NA|TRBJ2-7|TRBV10-3|NA
TGTGCCATCAGCGATACCGGGACGAGCGACGAGCAGTACTTC
CAISDTGTSDEQYF
>NA|TRBJ2-1|TRBV6-5|NA
TGTGCCAGCAGCTCGGGACCGGCACCCTACAATGAGCAGTTCTTC
CASSSGPAPYNEQFF
>NA|TRBJ1-5|TRBV12-5|NA
TGTGCTTGCGGGGTTGGCCAGCCCCAGCATTTT
CACGVGQPQHF
>NA|TRBJ2-7|TRBV27|NA
TGTGCCAGCAGTTTATCCGGGATGGGGGCCCACGAGCAGTACTTC
CASSLSGMGAHEQYF
>NA|TRBJ2-1|TRBV6-5|TRBD1
TGTGCCAGCAGTTACTTACAGGGGGGTGAGCAGTTCTTC
CASSYLQGGEQFF
>NA|TRBJ1-2|TRBV19|TRBD1
TGTGCCAGTAGTCAGCCAGACAACAGGGGATTATTTGGCTACACCTTC
CASSQPDNRGLFGYTF
>NA|TRBJ1-1|TRBV27|TRBD1
TGTGCCAGCAGAGGGACAGGGGGCAGGACTGAAGCTTTCTTT
CASRGTGGRTEAFF